Shown below are 5 T cell receptor beta chains from a single sample sequenced in a study of T cells in Graves' hyperthyroidism and ophthalmopathy. Using RNA transcripts as the source, TCR beta CDR3 regions were amplified. HTBI primers drove first-round RT-PCR of the TCR CDR3. TCRdb called the multiplex PCR reads again in MiXCR, with one record for every CDR3 protein. The sample includes fewer than 750,000 distinct CDR3 sequences, roughly 14% of them seen just once. Sequences were obtained from blood. These receptors came from a woman aged 40 to 50 with Graves' ophthalmopathy.

This clonotype was picked up many times. This chain connects TRBV6-1 to TRBJ1-6, with a tentative D call TRBD1 (5 bases). This CDR3 region has 14 residues. Germline CDR1 is MNHNS and CDR2 is SASEGT. Trimming cost V 7 bases and J 8 bases, with 15 bases left between them. The CDR3 here is CASTPREGYSPLHF. The CDR3 nucleotides are TGTGCCAGCACTCCCAGGGAGGGTTATTCACCCCTCCACTTT.

The chain has TRBV12-3 or TRBV12-4 and TRBJ1-1; TRBD1 aligns across 8 bases. The CDR3 loop spans 14 amino acids. The V and J ends lost 7 bases and 2 bases, in that order; junction bases with no gene match: 6. The DNA of the CDR3 is TGTGCCAGCAATCCGACAGGGGCAAACACTGAAGCTTTCTTT. As protein: CASNPTGANTEAFF.

This clonotype was observed at least ten times. The rearrangement links TRBV5-1 to TRBJ2-7; 9 nucleotides match TRBD2. Germline V gene lookup returns CDR1 SGHRS and CDR2 YFSETQ. The CDR3 is made up of 15 amino acids. The J segment lost 1 base and the V segment lost 0 bases, leaving 2 bases of the junction unmatched. The CDR3 DNA sequence: TGCGCCAGCAGCTTGGGACTAGCGGAGTCCTACGAGCAGTACTTC. Its translation: CASSLGLAESYEQYF. Full variable domain (missing parts from reference TRBV5-1 and TRBJ2-7): KAGVTQTPRYLIKTRGQQVTLSCSPISGHRSVSWYQQTPGQGLQFLFEYFSETQRNKGNFPGRFSGRQFSNSRSEMNVSTLELGDSALYLCASSLGLAESYEQYFGPGTRLTVT.

This clonotype has ten or more counts. The rearrangement uses TRBV4-3 and TRBJ2-4, with 10 bases lining up with TRBD1. Germline V gene lookup returns CDR1 LGHNA and CDR2 YSLEER. This CDR3 is built from 13 residues. V lost 3 bases to trimming and J lost 8 bases; unmatched junction nucleotides: 1. The CDR3 is CASSHGQGDIQYF. The CDR3 bases are TGCGCCAGCAGCCATGGACAGGGGGACATTCAGTACTTC.

In its sample, this clonotype was seen many times. This chain joins TRBV7-9 and TRBJ1-1; D unclear. The germline V gene encodes CDR1 SEHNR and CDR2 FQNEAQ (reference sequence). V lost 5 bases to trimming and J lost 12 bases, with 13 bases between them. This CDR3 is built from 11 residues. The chain's CDR3 is CASSTPQGTFF. CDR3 sequence (DNA): TGTGCCAGCAGCACACCCCAAGGGACTTTCTTT.